This entry describes one T cell receptor beta chain. This record belongs to a study of blood T cell repertoires in COVID-19. Study overall: The United States, Italy and Spain supplied acute and convalescent COVID-19 samples. In each case, the material was cDNA or gDNA derived from T cells, B-cell-depleted T cells, or PBMCs.

The CDR3 is made up of 13 amino acids. The germline V and J ends were trimmed by 3 bases and 9 bases, with 14 bases remaining between them. From germline, CDR1 is KGHSH and CDR2 LQKENI. Original handling: How many nucleated cells were present was estimated from reference gene primer amplification. The data were produced by immunoSEQ multiplex PCR, yet TCRdb's version contains in-frame clones alone and is incomplete. V and J calls and clone size are as listed in that table; D and trimming were resolved from the DNA. Of roughly 75,000 clones listed, about 90% are singletons. The sequence was obtained from a man older than 75 in a cohort sampled during active COVID-19. Sequenced: peripheral blood. J is TRBJ1-1 and V is TRBV18, with unresolved D. CDR3: CASSPFGGQKAFF. Here the CDR3 DNA reads TGTGCCAGCTCACCCTTCGGAGGTCAGAAAGCTTTCTTT.